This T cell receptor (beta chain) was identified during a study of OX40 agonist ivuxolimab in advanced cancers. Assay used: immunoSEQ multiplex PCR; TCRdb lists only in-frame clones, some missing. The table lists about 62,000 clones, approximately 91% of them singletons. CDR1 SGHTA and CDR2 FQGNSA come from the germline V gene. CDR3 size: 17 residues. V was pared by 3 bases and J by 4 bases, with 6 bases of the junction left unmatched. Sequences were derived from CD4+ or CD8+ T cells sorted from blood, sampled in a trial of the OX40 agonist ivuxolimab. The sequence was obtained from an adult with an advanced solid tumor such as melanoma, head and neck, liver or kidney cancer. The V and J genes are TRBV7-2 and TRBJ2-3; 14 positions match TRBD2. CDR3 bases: TGTGCCAGCAGCTTCGGGACTAGCGGGAGCCGGCCAGATACGCAGTATTTT. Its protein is CASSFGTSGSRPDTQYF.